The entry below describes one TCR beta chain. What it binds is not known. The sample is drawn from a study of CD8+ T cells in alopecia areata. Study summary: People stayed on tofacitinib for 6 to 18 months, then stopped the drug for 6 months.

This sample's treatment: oral pan-JAK inhibitor, 5-10 mg twice daily. Study-level findings and limits: Tofacitinib significantly decreased scalp clonality and expanded CD8+ clones among top 100. Lesional scalp exceeded normal scalp in clonality, especially in alopecia totalis/universalis. The study found that many expanded lesional clones persisted in scalp and blood during tofacitinib.

Following RNA extraction, reverse transcription yielded cDNA that acted as the sequencing template. Repertoires were generated with immunoSEQ multiplex PCR, while TCRdb's copy carries only in-frame clones and drops some. The sample contains 120,000 or so clones, around 60% of which appear only once. The TCR sequence derives from a human donor with alopecia areata. The material sequenced was CD4+ T cells sorted from blood, taken at week 4, from a patient treated with tofacitinib.

The CDR3 spells CAISRGAGQPQHF. The CDR3 DNA reads TGTGCCATCAGTCGAGGGGCGGGTCAGCCCCAGCATTTT. The chain is built from TRBV10-3 and TRBJ1-5, with a possible D match to TRBD1 (5 bases). This CDR3 comprises 13 residues. Germline V gene lookup returns CDR1 ENHRY and CDR2 SYGVKD. The germline V and J ends were trimmed by 5 bases and 6 bases, with 11 bases remaining between them.